The 16 T cell receptor beta chains below all came from one sample that was sequenced in a study of PD-L1 blockade in urothelial cancer. Time point reported: pretreatment peripheral blood. This table comes from immunoSEQ multiplex PCR, and its TCRdb copy is limited to in-frame clones, with some not included. The table includes 30,000 to 40,000 clones, about nine tenths detected once. Sequencing was performed on PBMCs, taken around atezolizumab (anti-PD-L1) treatment. The receptor source for this set is a woman aged 55-69 years with urothelial cancer.

The chain is built from TRBV9 and TRBJ2-7; possible D gene TRBD1, 6 bases. This CDR3 is built from 14 residues. CDR1 SGDLS and CDR2 YYNGEE come from the germline V gene. Trimming pared 8 bases from V and 0 bases from J, leaving 15 bases between. The CDR3 sequence is CASSTGYSSYEQYF. As DNA, the CDR3 is TGTGCCAGTTCTACAGGGTATAGCTCCTACGAGCAGTACTTC.

This chain links TRBV19 with TRBJ2-1; 12 nucleotides match TRBD2. The germline CDR1 and CDR2 sequences are LNHDA and SQIVND (reference sequence). The CDR3 is 15 residues long. V was pared by 2 bases and J by 7 bases, with 3 bases of the junction left unmatched. CDR3 sequence (DNA): TGTGCCAGTAGTATAACTAGCGGGAGGCAGAATGAGCAGTTCTTC. Protein: CASSITSGRQNEQFF.

The CDR3 sequence is CAWRSGESYEQYF. Written as DNA, the CDR3 is TGTGCCTGGAGATCAGGGGAGTCCTACGAGCAGTACTTC. V gene TRBV30 combines with J gene TRBJ2-7; weak D call: TRBD1 (6 bases). The germline V gene has CDR1 GTSNPN and CDR2 SVGIG (reference sequence). The CDR3 spans 13 residues. Trimming removed 3 bases at V and 1 base at J, with 10 bases between.

V usage is TRBV6-1 and J usage is TRBJ2-7; D may be TRBD1 (6 bases). In germline, CDR1 is MNHNS, CDR2 SASEGT. This CDR3 is built from 14 residues. The V end lost 2 bases, the J end lost 11 bases, and 19 bases lay between the germline ends. The DNA of the CDR3 is TGTGCCAGCAGTGAAAACTGGGACACCCTTCTAGAGTACTTC. Its translation is CASSENWDTLLEYF.

This chain connects TRBV18 to TRBJ2-2, with D possibly being TRBD1 (6 bases). Germline CDR1 KGHSH, CDR2 LQKENI. The CDR3 sequence is 17 residues long. V lost 4 bases, J lost 5 bases, and 20 bases lay in between. CDR3 in amino acids: CASSLGTTARGTGELFF. The CDR3 DNA reads TGTGCCAGCTCACTAGGCACGACAGCGAGGGGGACCGGGGAGCTGTTTTTT.

The CDR3 DNA reads TGTGCCAGCAGTCCACAGACTAGCGGGAGGAAAAACGAGCAGTACTTC. It specifies CASSPQTSGRKNEQYF. The V and J genes are TRBV7-9 and TRBJ2-7, with 13 bases aligning to TRBD2. CDR3 size: 16 residues. Trimming took 6 bases from V and 5 from J; bases not matched to a gene: 10. The germline CDR1 and CDR2 sequences are SEHNR and FQNEAQ (reference sequence).

The J gene is TRBJ2-1, the V gene TRBV28, with D perhaps TRBD1 (6 bases). CDR3 length: 14 residues. Trimming pared 4 bases from V and 5 bases from J, leaving 12 bases between. Germline assignment: CDR1 MDHEN and CDR2 SYDVKM. DNA of the CDR3: TGTGCCAGCAGTTCCCTGGGGGCGGACAATGAGCAGTTCTTC. Translation: CASSSLGADNEQFF.

This chain's CDR3 is CASSLAQGGANVLTF. The CDR3 nucleotides are TGTGCCAGCAGCTTAGCCCAGGGAGGGGCCAACGTCCTGACTTTC. This chain links TRBV7-2 with TRBJ2-6, with a weak D call TRBD1 (5 bases). V lost 0 bases to trimming and J lost 4 bases, with 7 bases between them. Per the germline V gene, CDR1 is SGHTA and CDR2 is FQGNSA. The CDR3 totals 15 residues.

V and J are TRBV30 and TRBJ2-1, with D possibly TRBD2 on 6 matching bases. V was cut by 7 bases and J by 7 bases, with 14 bases left in between. The V gene's germline CDR1 is GTSNPN and CDR2 SVGIG (reference sequence). CDR3 length: 12 residues. For the CDR3, the DNA is TGTGCCTTAGGAGGGAGGTTGAATGAGCAGTTCTTC. Encoded protein: CALGGRLNEQFF.

The V call is TRBV7-2, the J call TRBJ2-6; possible D gene TRBD1, 6 bases. V was clipped by 4 bases and J by 12 bases, with 13 bases between them. The CDR3 totals 13 residues. Germline assignment: CDR1 SGHTA and CDR2 FQGNSA. The CDR3 nucleotides are TGTGCCAGCAGCTCAGGGGCGCAGGGCGTCCTGACTTTC. This gives the protein CASSSGAQGVLTF.

The chain joins TRBV19 to TRBJ2-3, with a weak D call TRBD2 (6 bases). Germline loops: CDR1 LNHDA, CDR2 SQIVND (reference sequence). Trimming shortened V by 1 base and J by 5 bases, and 10 bases separated the two germline ends. This CDR3 has 14 residues. The DNA of the CDR3 is TGTGCCAGTAGTATAGCGGGAGCGGTAGATACGCAGTATTTT. Its protein product is CASSIAGAVDTQYF.

This sequence joins TRBV21-1 and TRBJ2-7; TRBD1, the D gene given by the table, was not confirmed from the DNA. TRBV21-1 counts as a pseudogene. This CDR3 is built from 13 residues. CDR3 DNA: TGTGCCAGCAGCAAGAGGACAGGGTACGAGCAGTACTTC. Amino acid sequence: CASSKRTGYEQYF.

This clone appeared once. The V call is TRBV18, the J call TRBJ2-4, with 9 bases identical to TRBD1. The CDR3 is 13 amino acids. CDR1 is KGHSH and CDR2 is LQKENI in the germline V gene. Trimming cost V 6 bases and J 8 bases; bases outside gene matches: 5. DNA for the CDR3: TGTGCCAGCTCCCGGGACAGGGAGGACATTCAGTACTTC. Its protein is CASSRDREDIQYF.

This clone appeared a single time. V is TRBV6-5 and J is TRBJ2-1, with 9 nucleotides matching TRBD2. Trimming removed 4 bases from V and 6 bases from J; junction bases left unmatched: 1. The CDR3 contains 13 residues. Germline V CDR1 and CDR2: MNHEY, SVGAGI. The CDR3, as DNA: TGTGCCAGCAGTTCGGGACTAGCCAATGAGCAGTTCTTC. Its translation is CASSSGLANEQFF.

This clone has a handful of counts. The chain links TRBV9 to TRBJ2-2, with 8 bases identical to TRBD2. Trimming at V came to 0 bases and at J to 4 bases, leaving 5 bases not matched to a gene. This CDR3 has 16 amino acids. Per germline, CDR1 SGDLS and CDR2 YYNGEE. The CDR3 loop is CASSVDVAGTTGELFF. The CDR3 nucleotides read TGTGCCAGCAGCGTAGATGTAGCGGGAACCACCGGGGAGCTGTTTTTT.

The rearrangement joins TRBV5-6 to TRBJ2-7; D is ambiguous. The CDR3 covers 12 residues. V was cut by 1 base and J by 6 bases, with 8 bases left in between. Germline CDR1 SGHDT, CDR2 YYEEEE. In DNA form, the CDR3 reads TGTGCCAGCAGCTTGCTTCAGCGCGAGCAGTACTTC. This sequence encodes CASSLLQREQYF.